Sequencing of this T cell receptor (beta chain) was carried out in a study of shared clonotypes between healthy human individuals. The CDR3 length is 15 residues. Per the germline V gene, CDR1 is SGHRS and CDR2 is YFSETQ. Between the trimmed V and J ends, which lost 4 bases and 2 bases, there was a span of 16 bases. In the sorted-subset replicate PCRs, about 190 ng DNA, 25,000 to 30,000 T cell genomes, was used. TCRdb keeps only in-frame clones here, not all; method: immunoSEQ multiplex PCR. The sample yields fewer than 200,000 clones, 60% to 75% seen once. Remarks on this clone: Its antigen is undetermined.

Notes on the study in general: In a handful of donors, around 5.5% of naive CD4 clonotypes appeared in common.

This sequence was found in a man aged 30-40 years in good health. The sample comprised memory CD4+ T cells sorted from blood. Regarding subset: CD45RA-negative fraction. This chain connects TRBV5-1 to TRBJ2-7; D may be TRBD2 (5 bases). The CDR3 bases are TGCGCCAGCAGCCCTGGAGGTGGAGTTACCTACGAGCAGTACTTC. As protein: CASSPGGGVTYEQYF.